Listed below are T cell receptor beta chains from one sample, sequenced in a study of sequential checkpoint blockade in melanoma. Assay used: immunoSEQ multiplex PCR; TCRdb lists only in-frame clones, some missing. Among about 4,200 clones, about a quarter were seen once, and the ten largest hold about 15%. This specimen was tumor tissue (inferred from file names), taken from a patient given nivolumab and ipilimumab in sequence. The source of these receptors is a human donor with melanoma. CDR3s include the opening cysteine and the closing phenylalanine or tryptophan. The D gene is left open where the match is weak. The size entry is marked missing in some rows and otherwise reads once, few, many or a size class.

v_gene	abundance	j_gene	d_gene	CDR3nt	CDR3aa
TRBV19	once	TRBJ1-5	.	TGTGCCAGTAGTTTACCGGGGTCGAGCAATCAGCCCCAGCATTTT	CASSLPGSSNQPQHF
TRBV10-3	few	TRBJ1-5	.	TGTGCCATCAGTGAGGTACGGGACGGTCAGCCCCAGCATTTT	CAISEVRDGQPQHF
TRBV6-8	many	TRBJ1-2	.	TGTGCCAGCAGTTACGAGCGGGGGGGATCCTATGGCTACACCTTC	CASSYERGGSYGYTF
TRBV6-8	few	TRBJ2-7	TRBD2	TGTGCCAGCGTCGCGGGAGCGACCTACGAGCAGTACTTC	CASVAGATYEQYF
TRBV6-8	few	TRBJ1-5	TRBD1	TGTGCCAGCAGTACGGGACAGGGGCCCATGACCCAGCATTTT	CASSTGQGPMTQHF
TRBV14	.	TRBJ1-1	.	TGTGCCAGCAGCCTAACAGGTTTAGACGCTGAAGCTTTCTTT	CASSLTGLDAEAFF
TRBV6-8	.	TRBJ1-3	TRBD1	TGTGCCAGCAAAACTAGGGACAGCGGCTCTGGAAACACCATATATTTT	CASKTRDSGSGNTIYF
TRBV11-3	many	TRBJ1-1	.	TGTGCCAGCAGCTTAGAGGGGGCAGGTGGGCCCTCTCTGGAAGCTTTCTTT	CASSLEGAGGPSLEAFF
TRBV6-8	many	TRBJ2-1	.	TGTGCCAGCAGTTCACTTGGGGGTGGTGAGCAGTTCTTC	CASSSLGGGEQFF
TRBV19	.	TRBJ2-3	TRBD2	TGTGCCAGTAGCCCCACTAGCGGGGGGGCTGGGGGAACGCAGTATTTT	CASSPTSGGAGGTQYF
TRBV28	.	TRBJ2-2	TRBD1	TGTGCCAGCAACCTCGCTCGACAGGGTAACACCGGGGAGCTGTTTTTT	CASNLARQGNTGELFF
TRBV11-3	medium-sized	TRBJ1-4	.	TGTGCCAGCAGCCCTTTCACGGGAAATGAAAAACTGTTTTTT	CASSPFTGNEKLFF
TRBV11-3	many	TRBJ2-7	.	TGTGCCAGCAGCTCAGAAGAAACTCGATACGAGCAGTACTTC	CASSSEETRYEQYF
TRBV28	.	TRBJ1-1	.	TGTGCCAGCAGTTTGTCCGGGAGGAACACTGAAGCTTTCTTT	CASSLSGRNTEAFF